This T cell receptor (beta chain) is drawn from a study of T-cell reconstitution after alpha-beta-depleted transplantation in children. This clonotype was seen at least ten times. The germline V gene encodes CDR1 SGHVS and CDR2 FQNEAQ. CDR3 length: 15 amino acids. Deletions cut 2 bases from V and 6 bases from J, with 14 bases between. Unique molecular identifiers were used in preparing the TCRbeta library. TCRdb reprocessed the PCR reads via MiXCR and lists one record per CDR3 protein. The data hold roughly 500,000 distinct CDR3 sequences, with roughly 18% observed a single time. V gene TRBV7-8 combines with J gene TRBJ2-1; TRBD1 is a possible D gene (6 bases). Sequences were derived from PBMCs from the stem cell graft donor, sampled from the stem cell graft. This sequence originates from a human donor who donated a stem cell graft to a child with acute lymphoblastic leukemia. This chain's CDR3 is CASSLRQGPSNEQFF. CDR3 coding DNA: TGTGCCAGCAGCTTAAGGCAGGGGCCTAGCAATGAGCAGTTCTTC.